This T cell receptor beta chain was sequenced for a study of T cell responses to AZD1222 COVID-19 vaccine. The wider study: Both about-4-week and about-12-week second-dose recipients were combined. Broader study findings: At study baseline, merely over 5 AZD1222 recipients were seropositive. Spike-specific TCR depth and breadth grew after two AZD1222 doses. Donors in the cohort were predominantly white British and more often female, and clonal diversity was possibly underestimated.

A word on this clone: Antigen: not known.

V shed 8 bases and J 2 bases; nucleotides not matched to a gene: 6. Per the germline V gene, CDR1 is LNHDA and CDR2 is SQIVND (reference sequence). The CDR3 has 14 residues. Profiling relied on immunoSEQ multiplex PCR, and the TCRdb table lists in-frame clones only, not all of them. The data contain 110,000 to 150,000 clones, around 90% of them singletons. The receptor's source is an adult in good health. The starting material was peripheral blood, obtained on day 0 of AZD1222 vaccination. The genes are TRBV19 and TRBJ2-1; 7 positions agree with TRBD2. CDR3 coding DNA: TGTGCCAGTGGGAGGGAGTCTACCTACAATGAGCAGTTCTTC. As protein: CASGRESTYNEQFF.